This T cell receptor beta chain appears in the sequencing data of a study of T cells expressing NK-cell markers. Turning to the study itself: It was from sorted CD3+CD56+NKG2C+, CD3+CD56+NKG2C- and CD3+CD56-NKG2C+ T cells that TCR beta repertoires came. In the group of eight sequenced donors, seven were HCMV-seropositive and one was seronegative. The study's findings and limits: HCMV specificity of the expanded NKG2C+ T cell clones stayed unclear.

UMIs were included in TCR beta cDNA generated by 5'RACE template switching. TCRdb derives one entry per CDR3 protein from the 5' RACE reads, leaving out DNA. Its table records roughly 420,000 distinct CDR3 sequences. Turning to this clonotype: The antigen is not known.

Germline V gene lookup returns CDR1 DFQATT and CDR2 SNEGSKA (reference sequence). This CDR3 is 17 amino acids long. This clonotype was obtained from a woman between 18 and 69 years old in good health. The chain uses TRBV20-1 and TRBJ1-3. The specimen was blood T cells: a sorted CD56 or NKG2C T cell subset, CD4+ or CD8+ T cells, or bulk PBMC T cells (not recorded which). The CDR3 here is CSASTWRETSSGNTIYF.